Below are 8 T cell receptor beta chains sequenced from a single sample in a study of beta chain features in type 1 diabetes. Study-wide points: Moderate but significant shortening of TCRB CDR3s was recorded in all four CD4+ subsets from Type 1 diabetes patients.

Their specific antigens are unknown. Expressed TCRB transcripts were sequenced, since all the RNA that had been isolated was reverse transcribed. Clones were read by immunoSEQ multiplex PCR, and TCRdb kept only the in-frame ones, dropping some. The sample shows 150,000 to 200,000 clones, about 63% of them seen only once. The specimen sequenced was naive CD4+ T cells from blood. The source of these receptors is a man aged 25 to 40 with type 1 diabetes.

The chain employs TRBV18 and TRBJ2-4, with D uncertain. Germline V lookup: CDR1 KGHSH, CDR2 LQKENI. V was pared by 6 bases and J by 0 bases, with 9 bases between. The CDR3 extends over 14 amino acids. The CDR3 sequence: CASSEDLAKNIQYF. The DNA of the CDR3 is TGTGCCAGCTCTGAAGACTTAGCCAAAAACATTCAGTACTTC. The whole variable domain, remainder taken from reference TRBV18 and TRBJ2-4, is NAGVMQNPRHLVRRRGQEARLRCSPMKGHSHVYWYRQLPEEGLKFMVYLQKENIIDESGMPKERFSAEFPKEGPSILRIQQVVRGDSAAYFCASSEDLAKNIQYFGAGTRLSVL.

The V and J genes are TRBV15 and TRBJ2-3; D ambiguous. Germline-derived CDR1 and CDR2 are LNHNV and YYDKDF (reference sequence). V lost 1 base to trimming and J lost 1 base, with 12 bases between them. The CDR3 consists of 16 residues. CDR3 nucleotides: TGTGCCACCAGCAGAGGAGAAGTCAGCGGCACAGATACGCAGTATTTT. It translates to CATSRGEVSGTDTQYF.

About this clone itself: Other DNA sequences within the sample encode an identical CDR3. The rearrangement links TRBV7-9 to TRBJ2-5, with D unclear. The V and J ends lost 3 bases and 4 bases respectively, with 3 bases between them. Looked up from germline, CDR1 is SEHNR and CDR2 is FQNEAQ (reference sequence). The CDR3 runs to 11 residues. The CDR3 DNA follows: TGTGCCAGCAGCTTGGCAGAGACCCAGTACTTC. Its protein is CASSLAETQYF.

The chain has TRBV5-1 and TRBJ2-5; D not certain. V was shortened by 1 base and J by 0 bases, with 4 bases between the two germline ends. CDR1 and CDR2 (germline): SGHRS, YFSETQ. The CDR3 consists of 13 residues. CDR3 sequence reads: CASSLYHQETQYF. CDR3 DNA: TGCGCCAGCAGCTTGTATCACCAAGAGACCCAGTACTTC.

Points on this clone: The identical CDR3 is also encoded by other nucleotide sequences in the sample. The chain recombines TRBV7-9 with TRBJ2-3; 10 bases line up with TRBD1. The ends lost 5 bases at V and 0 bases at J; junction bases unmatched: 2. Germline CDR1 reads SEHNR; CDR2 reads FQNEAQ (reference sequence). The CDR3 is made up of 15 amino acids. The CDR3 here is CASSLTGGSTDTQYF. The CDR3 DNA follows: TGTGCCAGCAGCCTGACAGGGGGCAGCACAGATACGCAGTATTTT. Together with reference TRBV7-9 and TRBJ2-3, the CDR3 gives the full variable domain: DTGVSQNPRHKITKRGQNVTFRCDPISEHNRLYWYRQTLGQGPEFLTYFQNEAQLEKSRLLSDRFSAERPKGSFSTLEIQRTEQGDSAMYLCASSLTGGSTDTQYFGPGTRLTVL.

The chain employs TRBV9 and TRBJ2-7; D not certain. Between the trimmed V and J ends, which lost 0 bases and 6 bases, there was a span of 16 bases. CDR1 is SGDLS, CDR2 YYNGEE, per germline. The CDR3 sequence is 15 residues long. The CDR3 loop is CASSVGPDLPGEQYF. In DNA form, the CDR3 reads TGTGCCAGCAGCGTAGGACCAGACCTACCTGGCGAGCAGTACTTC.

This rearrangement joins TRBV5-6 to TRBJ2-7; D unclear. CDR1 SGHDT and CDR2 YYEEEE come from the germline V gene. This CDR3 comprises 14 residues. V lost 0 bases and J lost 0, with 7 bases in between. In DNA, the CDR3 is TGTGCCAGCAGCTTGGAAGACGGCTCCTACGAGCAGTACTTC. Protein sequence: CASSLEDGSYEQYF.

This clone was counted a few times. The V and J genes are TRBV30 and TRBJ2-7, with D perhaps matching TRBD1 (6 bases). CDR3 length: 14 residues. Germline V gene sequence: CDR1 GTSNPN, CDR2 SVGIG (reference sequence). V was pared by 2 bases and J by 0 bases, with 11 bases between. For the CDR3, the DNA is TGTGCCTGGAGTCCGTGGGACAACTCCTACGAGCAGTACTTC. The encoded protein is CAWSPWDNSYEQYF. The full variable domain, with the rest looked up from reference TRBV30 and TRBJ2-7, is SQTIHQWPATLVQPVGSPLSLECTVEGTSNPNLYWYRQAAGRGLQLLFYSVGIGQISSEVPQNLSASRPQDRQFILSSKKLLLSDSGFYLCAWSPWDNSYEQYFGPGTRLTVT.